This entry describes one T cell receptor (beta chain). The data stem from a study of T-cell reconstitution after alpha-beta-depleted transplantation in children. The library targeted TCRbeta and was prepared with unique molecular identifiers. TCRdb re-called the PCR reads with MiXCR, one entry per CDR3 protein. Of about 240,000 distinct CDR3 sequences listed, about 25% were seen once; the top ten hold more than 2%. Looked up from germline, CDR1 is MRHNA and CDR2 is SNTAGT. The CDR3 consists of 15 residues. The V gene lost 8 bases and the J gene lost 5 bases, with 22 bases spanning the gap. The sample consisted of PBMCs, taken before TCRalphabeta/CD19-depleted stem cell transplant. This TCR was sampled from a girl aged 2 to 9 with Fanconi anemia, due to receive a stem cell transplant. The gene calls are TRBV6-4 and TRBJ2-7, with D uncertain. Here the CDR3 DNA reads TGTGCCAGCGAAAAGGGCTTATTGATCCCCCACGAGCAGTACTTC. Translation gives CASEKGLLIPHEQYF.